The clone carrying this T cell receptor (beta chain) was recorded only once. The data were obtained in a study of siplizumab effects on memory and regulatory T cells. Profiling relied on immunoSEQ multiplex PCR, and the TCRdb table lists in-frame clones only, not all of them. The sample carries some 120,000 clones, 85% to 95% recorded once. The V gene lost 8 bases and the J gene lost 2 bases, with 6 bases spanning the gap. The CDR3 totals 12 residues. Germline loops: CDR1 MDHEN, CDR2 SYDVKM. The sequenced material came from non-Treg CD4+ T cells sorted from blood. This sequence joins TRBV28 and TRBJ2-2; either TRBD1 or TRBD2 may fit D (5 bases each). The clonotype originates from a human donor in good health. For the CDR3, the DNA is TGTGCCAGCGGGGGAAACACCGGGGAGCTGTTTTTT. As protein: CASGGNTGELFF.